These 27 T cell receptor beta chains were sequenced from one sample in a study of intratumoral heterogeneity in liver cancer. The repertoire was sequenced with immunoSEQ multiplex PCR; TCRdb's copy has only in-frame clones and lacks some. The profile shows about 20,000 clones, around 78% of them singletons. Specimen: tumor-adjacent normal tissue, collected before any cancer treatment. The receptors originated from a woman in her 70s with hepatocellular carcinoma.

The rearrangement links TRBV28 to TRBJ2-2; 8 bases agree with TRBD1. Germline V CDR1 and CDR2: MDHEN, SYDVKM. V trimming: 7 bases; J trimming: 4 bases; junction bases outside the gene matches: 8. CDR3 size: 15 residues. The CDR3 coding sequence is TGTGCCAGCATCAGCGACAGGGGCGGCACCGGGGAGCTGTTTTTT. Its protein product is CASISDRGGTGELFF.

The genes are TRBV10-3 and TRBJ1-4; perhaps TRBD1 as D (6 bases). Germline CDR1 and CDR2: ENHRY and SYGVKD. The CDR3 loop spans 15 amino acids. The V gene lost 6 bases and the J gene lost 5 bases, with 16 bases spanning the gap. The CDR3 loop is CAIREGDRSNEKLFF. In nucleotides, the CDR3 is TGTGCCATCAGAGAGGGGGACCGGAGCAATGAAAAACTGTTTTTT.

This clone occurred a few times. The V gene is TRBV19, the J gene TRBJ2-7; 7 positions agree with TRBD1. J was trimmed by 6 bases and V by 4 bases; bases with no gene match: 12. This CDR3 spans 15 amino acids. Germline values: CDR1 LNHDA, CDR2 SQIVND (reference sequence). The CDR3 reads CASSTEGALTTEQYF. The CDR3 DNA follows: TGTGCCAGTAGTACCGAGGGGGCCCTTACTACCGAGCAGTACTTC.

Comment on this clone: Other DNA sequences within the sample encode an identical CDR3. The rearrangement uses TRBV24-1 and TRBJ2-7; 8 nucleotides agree with TRBD1. V was clipped by 4 bases and J by 6 bases; unmatched bases: 7. The CDR3 length is 14 residues. In germline, CDR1 is KGHDR, CDR2 SFDVKD. Written as DNA, the CDR3 is TGTGCCACCAGTGAGACCGGGACAGGCGGCGAGCAGTACTTC. The encoded protein is CATSETGTGGEQYF.

V usage is TRBV30 and J usage is TRBJ2-1; either TRBD1 or TRBD2 may supply D (5 bases each). Trimming left V 3 bases short and J 5 bases short, with 20 bases between. The CDR3 length is 16 residues. Germline CDR1 and CDR2: GTSNPN and SVGIG (reference sequence). The CDR3 region is CAWRGVESGPNNEQFF. The CDR3 DNA reads TGTGCCTGGAGAGGGGTGGAGAGCGGACCGAACAATGAGCAGTTCTTC.

The rearrangement links TRBV10-1 to TRBJ2-3; possibly TRBD2 for D (5 bases). This CDR3 spans 14 amino acids. Trimming removed 6 bases at V and 5 bases at J, with 15 bases between. Per germline, CDR1 WNHNN and CDR2 SYGVQD (reference sequence). CDR3 coding DNA: TGCGCCAGCAGCCCGAGGGAGTCCGGAGATACGCAGTATTTT. Amino acid sequence: CASSPRESGDTQYF.

This chain's CDR3 is CASLDQPYEQYF. CDR3 nucleotides: TGTGCCAGCCTCGACCAGCCCTACGAGCAGTACTTC. The chain links TRBV28 to TRBJ2-7, with D hard to call. V was clipped by 8 bases and J by 2 bases, with 10 bases between them. This CDR3 is built from 12 residues. Germline loops: CDR1 MDHEN, CDR2 SYDVKM.

This clone was seen only a few times. The gene calls are TRBV25-1 and TRBJ2-7, with D unresolved. There are 13 residues in the CDR3. From germline, CDR1 is MGHDK and CDR2 SYGVNS. Trimming removed 1 base from V and 3 bases from J, with 7 bases in between. DNA of the CDR3: TGTGCCAGCAGTGAATTTTCCAGCTACGAGCAGTACTTC. Translating it yields CASSEFSSYEQYF.

Written as DNA, the CDR3 is TGTGCCAGCGGACGAAGTGAGACCCAGTACTTC. Amino acids: CASGRSETQYF. V gene TRBV28 combines with J gene TRBJ2-5; no firm D call. The CDR3 spans 11 residues. V dropped 8 bases and J dropped 5 bases, with 9 bases sitting between them. The germline gives CDR1 MDHEN, CDR2 SYDVKM.

The gene calls are TRBV5-1 and TRBJ1-6; 7 nucleotides agree with TRBD1. Germline CDR1 reads SGHRS; CDR2 reads YFSETQ. CDR3 length: 14 amino acids. The ends lost 0 bases at V and 8 bases at J; junction bases unmatched: 2. This CDR3 reads CASSLVRGDSPLHF. The CDR3 DNA sequence: TGCGCCAGCAGCTTGGTCAGGGGGGATTCACCCCTCCACTTT.

The chain employs TRBV20-1 and TRBJ2-7; D remains unclear. V was pared by 0 bases and J by 7 bases, with 7 bases between. The CDR3 loop spans 11 amino acids. The germline gives CDR1 DFQATT, CDR2 SNEGSKA (reference sequence). CDR3 region: CSAREFEEQYF. The CDR3 DNA follows: TGCAGTGCTAGAGAATTTGAAGAGCAGTACTTC.

V gene TRBV30 combines with J gene TRBJ2-7; D not certain. Trimming stripped 0 bases from V and 2 bases from J, with 8 bases between. CDR3 length: 13 amino acids. The germline V gene has CDR1 GTSNPN and CDR2 SVGIG (reference sequence). The CDR3 region is CAWSVSLTYEQYF. The CDR3 nucleotides are TGTGCCTGGAGTGTCTCGCTGACCTACGAGCAGTACTTC.

The genes are TRBV6-1 and TRBJ2-2, with 7 nucleotides matching TRBD2. This CDR3 region has 17 residues. Germline CDR1 reads MNHNS; CDR2 reads SASEGT. V lost 3 bases, J lost 3 bases, and 10 bases stayed unmatched. CDR3 DNA: TGTGCCAGCAGTGACCCCCGAGGGAGGGCTGACACCGGGGAGCTGTTTTTT. Protein product: CASSDPRGRADTGELFF.

The V call is TRBV25-1, the J call TRBJ2-5; tentatively, D is TRBD1 or TRBD2 (6 bases each). Germline-derived CDR1 and CDR2 are MGHDK and SYGVNS. Trimming pared 1 base from V and 5 bases from J, leaving 14 bases between. The CDR3 has 15 residues. CDR3 sequence: CASSESPRGGETQYF. The CDR3, as DNA: TGTGCCAGCAGTGAATCCCCCCGAGGGGGGGAGACCCAGTACTTC.

The chain joins TRBV19 to TRBJ2-7; D not resolved. V lost 6 bases and J 5 bases, leaving 11 bases between the germline ends. The CDR3 length is 12 residues. Germline assignment: CDR1 LNHDA and CDR2 SQIVND (reference sequence). The CDR3 sequence: CASSPSVHEQYF. As DNA, the CDR3 is TGTGCCAGTAGCCCTTCGGTTCACGAGCAGTACTTC.

Only a few counts were recorded for this clone. This chain connects TRBV6-5 to TRBJ2-7; D gene unclear. The germline V gene has CDR1 MNHEY and CDR2 SVGAGI. Trimming took 6 bases from V and 4 from J, leaving 16 bases between them. The length of the CDR3 is 14 residues. The CDR3 is CASRARRTAYEQYF. The DNA of the CDR3 is TGTGCCAGCAGGGCGCGGCGGACGGCATACGAGCAGTACTTC.

V is TRBV5-6 and J is TRBJ1-5, with a weak D call TRBD1 (6 bases). Per the germline V gene, CDR1 is SGHDT and CDR2 is YYEEEE. The V end was cut by 0 bases, the J end by 6 bases, with 13 bases between. The CDR3 has 15 amino acids. In nucleotides, the CDR3 is TGTGCCAGCAGCTTGGCGGGGGGCGGAGGTCAGCCCCAGCATTTT. This codes for CASSLAGGGGQPQHF.

The rearrangement uses TRBV10-3 and TRBJ2-1, with 10 bases that match TRBD1. V dropped 6 bases and J dropped 8; count of bases not matched to a gene: 10. CDR1 ENHRY and CDR2 SYGVKD come from the germline V gene. The CDR3 is made up of 15 amino acids. The CDR3: CAISDRGRGQDEQFF. The CDR3 region has the DNA TGTGCCATCAGCGACAGGGGGCGCGGGCAGGATGAGCAGTTCTTC.

The chain has TRBV12-3 or TRBV12-4 and TRBJ2-1, with TRBD2 identical over 8 bases. The CDR3 extends over 13 amino acids. With 7 bases clipped from V and 16 bases from J, the junction kept 15 bases outside the gene matches. CDR3 DNA: TGTGCCAGCACTTGGGAGTCCGGGACTAGTCCCTTCTTC. This encodes CASTWESGTSPFF.

This clone was counted between two and nine times. The V gene is TRBV6-5, the J gene TRBJ2-5, with 10 bases lining up with TRBD2. This CDR3 comprises 15 residues. Germline loops: CDR1 MNHEY, CDR2 SVGAGI. Trimming took 2 bases from V and 8 from J; bases not matched to a gene: 8. CDR3 residues: CASSYPASGRTTQYF. The DNA for the CDR3 is TGTGCCAGCAGTTACCCGGCTAGCGGGAGAACAACCCAGTACTTC.

CDR3 coding DNA: TGCGCCAGCAGCCAAGATCCGGCTAGCGGGTACTACAATGAGCAGTTCTTC. As protein: CASSQDPASGYYNEQFF. V and J are TRBV4-1 and TRBJ2-1; TRBD2 matches at 8 bases. The germline V gene encodes CDR1 MGHRA and CDR2 YSYEKL. The CDR3 extends over 17 amino acids. Losses at the gene ends were 0 bases for V and 3 bases for J; bases not matched to a gene: 7.

The V gene is TRBV10-3, the J gene TRBJ2-2, with D maybe TRBD1 (5 bases). With 7 bases removed from V and 1 base from J, the gap between germline ends came to 10 bases. CDR1 ENHRY and CDR2 SYGVKD come from the germline V gene. The CDR3 consists of 14 residues. The CDR3, as DNA: TGTGCCATCACCCGGACAAAGAACACCGGGGAGCTGTTTTTT. This sequence encodes CAITRTKNTGELFF.

The chain joins TRBV19 to TRBJ1-1; 10 nucleotides line up with TRBD1. V shed 6 bases, J shed 0 bases, and the junction held 7 bases outside the gene matches. The CDR3 length is 16 residues. Germline loops: CDR1 LNHDA, CDR2 SQIVND (reference sequence). The CDR3 loop is CASRPGTGAMNTEAFF. The CDR3 bases are TGTGCCAGTAGACCTGGGACAGGGGCTATGAACACTGAAGCTTTCTTT. Combining the CDR3 with reference TRBV19 and TRBJ1-1 gives the whole variable domain DGGITQSPKYLFRKEGQNVTLSCEQNLNHDAMYWYRQDPGQGLRLIYYSQIVNDFQKGDIAEGYSVSREKKESFPLTVTSAQKNPTAFYLCASRPGTGAMNTEAFFGQGTRLTVV.

V gene TRBV28 combines with J gene TRBJ2-7; D possibly corresponds to TRBD2 (5 bases). Trimming pared 6 bases from V and 0 bases from J, leaving 12 bases between. Germline V gene lookup returns CDR1 MDHEN and CDR2 SYDVKM. The CDR3 totals 14 residues. CDR3 nucleotide sequence: TGTGCCAGCAGCCCCGCGGACTTCTCCTACGAGCAGTACTTC. Translating it yields CASSPADFSYEQYF.

The chain has TRBV6-5 and TRBJ2-2; D may be TRBD1 or TRBD2 (5 bases each). The CDR3 contains 14 residues. Trimming removed 4 bases at V and 4 bases at J, with 10 bases between. Per germline, CDR1 MNHEY and CDR2 SVGAGI. The CDR3 here is CASSWDRFTGELFF. The CDR3 DNA reads TGTGCCAGCAGTTGGGACCGATTCACCGGGGAGCTGTTTTTT.

This chain joins TRBV24-1 and TRBJ1-5; 8 bases match TRBD1. Germline loops: CDR1 KGHDR, CDR2 SFDVKD. The CDR3 totals 15 residues. The V and J ends lost 3 bases and 6 bases, in that order; junction bases with no gene match: 6. CDR3 nucleotide sequence: TGTGCCACCAGTGATCACGGACAGGGCCTTCAGCCCCAGCATTTT. Protein product: CATSDHGQGLQPQHF.

The CDR3 DNA follows: TGTGCCAGCAGCTTAGGTCGGCATAGGTACCAAGAGACCCAGTACTTC. Residues: CASSLGRHRYQETQYF. The chain links TRBV13 to TRBJ2-5; D uncertain. This CDR3 comprises 16 residues. The germline V gene encodes CDR1 PRHDT and CDR2 FYEKMQ (reference sequence). V dropped 0 bases and J dropped 0 bases, with 11 bases sitting between them. The full variable domain, in which reference TRBV13 and TRBJ2-5 provide the parts outside the CDR3, is AAGVIQSPRHLIKEKRETATLKCYPIPRHDTVYWYQQGPGQDPQFLISFYEKMQSDKGSIPDRFSAQQFSDYHSELNMSSLELGDSALYFCASSLGRHRYQETQYFGPGTRLLVL.